The 20 T cell receptor beta chains in this list originate from one sample, sequenced in a study of graft-versus-host responses after intestinal transplantation. These TCRs' antigens remain unknown. Sequencing was performed with immunoSEQ multiplex PCR; in TCRdb, only in-frame clones are kept and a portion is missing. In the table there are under 150,000 clones, over 85% of which are singletons. The sample consisted of unstimulated CD4+ T cells sorted from spleen or lymph node cells, taken before intestinal transplant. The origin of the receptors is a human donor who received an intestinal transplant.

The rearrangement joins TRBV9 to TRBJ2-3; D may be TRBD1 or TRBD2 (6 bases each). Germline CDR1 reads SGDLS; CDR2 reads YYNGEE. V gave up 0 bases and J gave up 5 bases, with 13 bases separating them. The CDR3 loop spans 15 amino acids. The CDR3 spells CASSVVPGAKDTQYF. The DNA of the CDR3 is TGTGCCAGCAGCGTAGTTCCGGGGGCAAAAGATACGCAGTATTTT.

The chain uses TRBV10-3 and TRBJ1-5; 8 positions agree with TRBD1. Trimming cost V 5 bases and J 4 bases; bases outside gene matches: 4. The germline gives CDR1 ENHRY, CDR2 SYGVKD. The CDR3 has 14 residues. DNA of the CDR3: TGTGCCATCAGTTTACAGGGGGGGAATCAGCCCCAGCATTTT. Translated: CAISLQGGNQPQHF.

The gene calls are TRBV2 and TRBJ2-7, with 7 bases lining up with TRBD1. V was clipped by 0 bases and J by 7 bases; unmatched bases: 6. The CDR3 spans 14 residues. Germline assignment: CDR1 SNHLY and CDR2 FYNNEI. CDR3 sequence: CASSEAPDRVEQYF. CDR3 nucleotide sequence: TGTGCCAGCAGTGAAGCGCCCGACAGGGTAGAGCAGTACTTC.

This sequence joins TRBV7-8 and TRBJ1-3; no clear D gene. The germline V gene has CDR1 SGHVS and CDR2 FQNEAQ. Trimming left V 5 bases short and J 0 bases short, with 8 bases between. The CDR3 sequence is 14 residues long. In DNA, the CDR3 is TGTGCCAGCAGCCGACCAAGCTCTGGAAACACCATATATTTT. The encoded protein is CASSRPSSGNTIYF.

This chain connects TRBV6-1 to TRBJ1-6, with 7 nucleotides matching TRBD1. Trimming at V came to 6 bases and at J to 17 bases, leaving 7 bases not matched to a gene. CDR1 is MNHNS and CDR2 is SASEGT in the germline V gene. The CDR3 runs 11 residues. The CDR3 DNA follows: TGTGCCAGCAGAATAGACAGGGAAGTCCACTTT. Protein sequence: CASRIDREVHF.

This clone was observed a few times. V gene TRBV5-6 combines with J gene TRBJ2-5; 11 bases are a match to TRBD2. Germline trimming cut 0 bases from V and 5 bases from J; bases unmatched to any gene: 3. Germline assignment: CDR1 SGHDT and CDR2 YYEEEE. The CDR3 extends over 15 amino acids. The CDR3 DNA sequence: TGTGCCAGCAGCTTGGGGCTAGCGGGGGGTGAGACCCAGTACTTC. Amino acids: CASSLGLAGGETQYF.

The sample holds one count of this clone. The V gene is TRBV30, the J gene TRBJ1-2; 9 nucleotides agree with TRBD1. Trimming took 3 bases from V and 2 from J; bases not matched to a gene: 7. Germline V gives CDR1 GTSNPN, CDR2 SVGIG (reference sequence). The CDR3 loop spans 15 amino acids. CDR3 loop: CAWRTGGAPNYGYTF. DNA of the CDR3: TGTGCCTGGAGGACAGGGGGAGCTCCCAACTATGGCTACACCTTC.

The CDR3 protein is CASSMRDTQYF. Here the CDR3 DNA reads TGTGCCAGTAGTATGAGGGATACGCAGTATTTT. The chain recombines TRBV19 with TRBJ2-3; D gene unclear. There are 11 residues in the CDR3. Germline CDR1 LNHDA, CDR2 SQIVND (reference sequence). Trimming removed 3 bases from V and 6 bases from J, with 4 bases in between. Combining the CDR3 with reference TRBV19 and TRBJ2-3 gives the whole variable domain DGGITQSPKYLFRKEGQNVTLSCEQNLNHDAMYWYRQDPGQGLRLIYYSQIVNDFQKGDIAEGYSVSREKKESFPLTVTSAQKNPTAFYLCASSMRDTQYFGPGTRLTVL.

This chain links TRBV5-4 with TRBJ1-1; 11 nucleotides agree with TRBD1. With V trimmed by 3 bases and J by 6 bases, 10 bases remained unmatched. The CDR3 totals 16 residues. CDR1 SGHNT and CDR2 YYREEE come from the germline V gene (reference sequence). The DNA for the CDR3 is TGTGCCAGCAGCTATGGACAGGGGGCGGGTAACCCTGAAGCTTTCTTT. It yields the protein CASSYGQGAGNPEAFF.

The chain joins TRBV5-1 to TRBJ2-7; 13 bases line up with TRBD2. The J segment lost 11 bases and the V segment lost 4 bases, leaving 6 bases of the junction unmatched. The CDR3 consists of 13 residues. CDR1 is SGHRS and CDR2 is YFSETQ in the germline V gene. The chain's CDR3 is CASSSRTSGGEYF. The CDR3, as DNA: TGCGCCAGCAGCAGCCGGACTAGCGGGGGAGAGTACTTC. The complete variable domain, with remaining parts taken from reference TRBV5-1 and TRBJ2-7, reads KAGVTQTPRYLIKTRGQQVTLSCSPISGHRSVSWYQQTPGQGLQFLFEYFSETQRNKGNFPGRFSGRQFSNSRSEMNVSTLELGDSALYLCASSSRTSGGEYFGPGTRLTVT.

V is TRBV11-2 and J is TRBJ2-7; D is ambiguous. Per the germline V gene, CDR1 is SGHAT and CDR2 is FQNNGV. Trimming cost V 6 bases and J 3 bases, with 6 bases left between them. CDR3 length: 11 residues. The chain's CDR3 is CASSQSYEQYF. The CDR3 DNA reads TGTGCCAGCAGTCAGAGCTACGAGCAGTACTTC.

The chain couples TRBV5-6 to TRBJ2-1; 8 bases are shared with TRBD2. The J segment lost 7 bases and the V segment lost 0 bases, leaving 6 bases of the junction unmatched. Germline V gene data show CDR1 as SGHDT and CDR2 as YYEEEE. This CDR3 comprises 15 residues. The CDR3 here is CASSLGGLGLNEQFF. CDR3 nucleotide sequence: TGTGCCAGCAGCTTGGGGGGACTAGGCCTAAATGAGCAGTTCTTC.

The rearrangement joins TRBV12-2 to TRBJ2-5; the D segment call TRBD2 is taken from the table without a DNA check. TRBV12-2 is noted as a pseudogene. The CDR3 is 13 amino acids. CDR3 sequence reads: CASRFSLQETQYF. CDR3 in DNA: TGTGCAAGTCGTTTCTCTCTACAAGAGACCCAGTACTTC.

V usage is TRBV10-2 and J usage is TRBJ2-2, with a weak D call TRBD1 (5 bases). CDR1 and CDR2 from the germline V gene are WSHSY and SAAADI. The V gene lost 6 bases and the J gene lost 0 bases, with 8 bases spanning the gap. This CDR3 has 14 amino acids. The CDR3 DNA reads as TGCGCCAGCAGGGGGCCAACGAACACCGGGGAGCTGTTTTTT. It translates to CASRGPTNTGELFF.

The chain recombines TRBV27 with TRBJ2-2; D uncertain. The germline V and J ends were trimmed by 5 bases and 5 bases, with 12 bases remaining between them. CDR3 length: 14 residues. From germline, CDR1 is MNHEY and CDR2 SMNVEV (reference sequence). The CDR3 nucleotides read TGTGCCAGCAGTCATTACGTGGAGACCGGGGAGCTGTTTTTT. Encoded protein: CASSHYVETGELFF.

The count of this clone is one. This sequence joins TRBV2 and TRBJ2-7, with D hard to call. V lost 2 bases and J lost 7, with 15 bases in between. The length of the CDR3 is 14 residues. The germline V gene has CDR1 SNHLY and CDR2 FYNNEI. The CDR3, as DNA: TGTGCCAGCAGTGAATTTCCCAAACCGTGGGAGCAGTACTTC. This gives the protein CASSEFPKPWEQYF.

The gene calls are TRBV7-2 and TRBJ2-3; D might be TRBD2 (6 bases). V was clipped by 1 base and J by 8 bases, with 13 bases between them. Germline V gives CDR1 SGHTA, CDR2 FQGNSA. The CDR3 has 14 amino acids. The CDR3 DNA reads TGTGCCAGCAGCTTAGATACGGGGGTGGGTACGCAGTATTTT. Protein product: CASSLDTGVGTQYF.

The gene calls are TRBV7-2 and TRBJ2-7; 8 bases match TRBD2. This CDR3 spans 14 amino acids. With V trimmed by 2 bases and J by 5 bases, 5 bases remained unmatched. Germline lookup yields CDR1 SGHTA and CDR2 FQGNSA. The CDR3 protein is CASSLTGGADEQYF. The DNA for the CDR3 is TGTGCCAGCAGCTTAACCGGGGGGGCAGACGAGCAGTACTTC.

To note about this clone: The junction departs from germline at one end; a sequencing error may be responsible. This rearrangement joins TRBV7-2 to TRBJ2-3; no reliable D call. Germline V gene lookup returns CDR1 SGHTA and CDR2 FQGNSA. The CDR3 is 12 amino acids. The CDR3 DNA reads as TGTGCCAGCGGCTTAGAAATAGGCACGCAGTATTTT. It specifies CASGLEIGTQYF.

This clone was seen only once. The V gene is TRBV7-7, the J gene TRBJ2-5; 8 bases are shared with TRBD1. V dropped 4 bases and J dropped 4; count of bases not matched to a gene: 11. Per the germline V gene, CDR1 is SSHAT and CDR2 is FNYEAQ (reference sequence). The CDR3 totals 16 residues. The CDR3 DNA is TGTGCCAGCAGCTCATTTAGGGGCAGGGGGCCAGAGACCCAGTACTTC. Translating it yields CASSSFRGRGPETQYF.